This TCR beta chain was documented in a study of shared clonotypes between healthy human individuals. On the study more broadly: Donor composition was a couple of women and three men, aged 18 to 49.

From germline, CDR1 is SGHRS and CDR2 YFSETQ. The CDR3 sequence is 15 residues long. V lost 6 bases to trimming and J lost 1 base; unmatched junction nucleotides: 7. Per sorted-subset replicate PCR, input was 200 to 250 ng DNA, representing about 29,000 T cell genomes. Profiled with immunoSEQ multiplex PCR; TCRdb holds only in-frame clones, not every one. The sample carries approximately 2.5 million clones, 90% to 95% recorded once. Subsets obtained from CD4+ cells comprised CD45RA+ naive and CD45RA-negative memory cells. The TCR originated in a man between 18 and 29 years old in good health. Some clones in this sample may be carry-over from other donors' samples. The sequenced sample was naive CD4+ T cells from PBMCs. The subset here: CD45RA+ positively selected. The chain couples TRBV5-1 to TRBJ1-1, with 9 positions matching TRBD1. The CDR3 coding sequence is TGCGCCAGCACCCCCCAGGGACAGGGGAACACTGAAGCTTTCTTT. As protein: CASTPQGQGNTEAFF. The complete variable domain, with remaining parts taken from reference TRBV5-1 and TRBJ1-1, reads KAGVTQTPRYLIKTRGQQVTLSCSPISGHRSVSWYQQTPGQGLQFLFEYFSETQRNKGNFPGRFSGRQFSNSRSEMNVSTLELGDSALYLCASTPQGQGNTEAFFGQGTRLTVV.